The clone carrying this T cell receptor (beta chain) has just a few counts. These data originate in a study of shared clonotypes between healthy human individuals. This table comes from immunoSEQ multiplex PCR, and its TCRdb copy is limited to in-frame clones, with some not included. The repertoire has under 1,100,000 clones, around 75% of them found once; the top ten carry nearly 1.5%. The V gene lost 2 bases and the J gene lost 5 bases, with 14 bases spanning the gap. Per the germline V gene, CDR1 is SGDLS and CDR2 is YYNGEE. The CDR3 consists of 15 residues. The TCR was taken from a man aged 18 to 35 in good health. Sequenced material: memory CD4+ T cells sorted from blood. Regarding subset: CD45RA-negative fraction. The chain is built from TRBV9 and TRBJ1-5, with D possibly being TRBD1 (5 bases). The CDR3 bases are TGTGCCAGCAGCGTTACCGGGACCGACGATCAGCCCCAGCATTTT. Translating it yields CASSVTGTDDQPQHF. The full variable domain, in which reference TRBV9 and TRBJ1-5 provide the parts outside the CDR3, is DSGVTQTPKHLITATGQRVTLRCSPRSGDLSVYWYQQSLDQGLQFLIQYYNGEERAKGNILERFSAQQFPDLHSELNLSSLELGDSALYFCASSVTGTDDQPQHFGDGTRLSIL.